This TCR beta chain was identified during a study of T cell clonotyping in hematopoietic cell transplantation. For the study at large: Recipient samples before transplant were obtained post-cytoreduction.

V was cut by 1 base and J by 2 bases, with 8 bases left in between. Germline V CDR1 and CDR2: MGHDK, SYGVNS. CDR3 size: 14 residues. Overall study results and limits: No sorting was done, leaving CD4 and CD8 contributions mixed. Broader posttransplant TCR repertoire diversity was predicted by graft donor and pretransplant recipient Inverse Simpson Index values.

Time point here: recipient sample about 28 days before transplant, after cytoreduction. The data were produced by immunoSEQ multiplex PCR, yet TCRdb's version contains in-frame clones alone and is incomplete. The sample lists approximately 16,000 clones, 90% to 95% seen once, with under 2% in the top ten. This clone appeared once. Its cognate antigen is unknown. The sequence was obtained from a man younger than 30 with biphenotypic leukemia. Some clones in this sample may be carry-over from other donors' samples. This sequence joins TRBV25-1 and TRBJ2-5; perhaps TRBD1 as D (5 bases). The sequencing used peripheral blood mononuclear cells, collected before stem cell transplant. The CDR3 DNA follows: TGTGCCAGCAGTGAATGGCAGGGTCAAGAGACCCAGTACTTC. Translation gives CASSEWQGQETQYF.